These 11 T cell receptor beta chains were sequenced from one sample in a study of identical twins. TCRdb reprocessed the 5' RACE reads with MiXCR, giving one entry per CDR3 protein. The data show hundreds of thousands of distinct CDR3 sequences, with about 20% seen just once and roughly 0.5% held by the top ten. This same sample was also part of a study on yellow fever vaccine responses in identical twins.

Sequences were obtained from CD4+ T cells sorted from blood. The receptors come from a woman in her late teens or twenties in good health.

The V and J genes are TRBV15 and TRBJ2-1; the match to TRBD2 covers 16 bases. This CDR3 is built from 16 residues. Germline lookup yields CDR1 LNHNV and CDR2 YYDKDF (reference sequence). J gave up 4 bases and V 6 bases, and 3 bases lay outside the gene matches. CDR3 sequence reads: CATSGTSGREYNEQFF. CDR3 nucleotides: TGTGCCACCAGTGGGACTAGCGGGAGGGAATACAATGAGCAGTTCTTC.

This chain joins TRBV18 and TRBJ1-6, with D tentatively TRBD1 (5 bases). Between the trimmed V and J ends, which lost 6 bases and 7 bases, there was a span of 16 bases. Looked up from germline, CDR1 is KGHSH and CDR2 is LQKENI. The CDR3 spans 15 residues. The CDR3 coding sequence is TGTGCCAGCTCCAACGGGCCAGGGAGAAATTCACCCCTCCACTTT. Protein sequence: CASSNGPGRNSPLHF.

The chain employs TRBV3-1 and TRBJ1-1; unclear D gene. The CDR3 covers 14 residues. The germline V gene encodes CDR1 LGHDT and CDR2 YNNKEL (reference sequence). The V gene lost 4 bases and the J gene lost 0 bases, with 9 bases spanning the gap. CDR3 sequence: CASSREGVNTEAFF. The CDR3 DNA reads as TGTGCCAGCAGCCGGGAGGGAGTGAACACTGAAGCTTTCTTT.

This chain connects TRBV6-1 to TRBJ2-4; D is uncertain. The CDR3 covers 15 residues. The germline V and J ends were trimmed by 8 bases and 0 bases, with 14 bases remaining between them. CDR1 is MNHNS, CDR2 SASEGT, per germline. The CDR3 DNA reads TGTGCCAGCCGTCCACTGCAGCTAGCCAAAAACATTCAGTACTTC. This translates into CASRPLQLAKNIQYF.

V gene TRBV4-1 combines with J gene TRBJ2-1, with 10 bases identical to TRBD2. This CDR3 region has 17 residues. Germline V CDR1 and CDR2: MGHRA, YSYEKL. V was clipped by 1 base and J by 8 bases; unmatched bases: 11. The CDR3 region has the DNA TGCGCCAGCAGCCAAGCTTTAGGGGCTAGCGGGAGCTATGAGCAGTTCTTC. Translating it yields CASSQALGASGSYEQFF.

The chain joins TRBV12-3 or TRBV12-4 to TRBJ2-5, with 7 bases that match TRBD1. Unmatched junction bases numbered 10, after V lost 7 bases and J lost 5 bases. The CDR3 has 14 residues. The CDR3 region has the DNA TGTGCCAGCAACCCACAGGGGCTTAAGGAGACCCAGTACTTC. Its translation: CASNPQGLKETQYF.

This clonotype was observed a few times. The chain carries TRBV20-1 and TRBJ2-7, with D unclear. Trimming shortened V by 1 base and J by 3 bases, and 19 bases separated the two germline ends. This CDR3 has 16 residues. Germline-derived CDR1 and CDR2 are DFQATT and SNEGSKA (reference sequence). For the CDR3, the DNA is TGCAGTGCTAGAGGGAGTAGCTCGTCTGCCCACTACGAGCAGTACTTC. Amino acid sequence: CSARGSSSSAHYEQYF.

The V call is TRBV5-5, the J call TRBJ2-1; 7 bases are shared with TRBD2. V shed 0 bases, J shed 7 bases, and the junction held 4 bases outside the gene matches. Germline-derived CDR1 and CDR2 are SGHKS and YYEKEE (reference sequence). The CDR3 runs 14 residues. CDR3 nucleotide sequence: TGTGCCAGCAGCTTGGGCGGGAGCGCTAATGAGCAGTTCTTC. Its translation: CASSLGGSANEQFF.

The V and J genes are TRBV10-2 and TRBJ2-1; 12 bases fit TRBD2. The J segment lost 5 bases and the V segment lost 4 bases, leaving 9 bases of the junction unmatched. Germline V gene data show CDR1 as WSHSY and CDR2 as SAAADI. This CDR3 comprises 17 residues. In DNA form, the CDR3 reads TGCGCCAGCAGTGGGAAAACCGGACTAGCGGGAAACAATGAGCAGTTCTTC. The encoded protein is CASSGKTGLAGNNEQFF.

This clonotype has only a few counts. This sequence joins TRBV20-1 and TRBJ2-1, with D possibly matching TRBD1 (5 bases). This CDR3 spans 13 amino acids. Germline loops: CDR1 DFQATT, CDR2 SNEGSKA (reference sequence). Trimming removed 5 bases from V and 2 bases from J, with 10 bases in between. The CDR3 here is CSASRATYNEQFF. CDR3 DNA sequence: TGCAGTGCTTCCAGGGCTACCTACAATGAGCAGTTCTTC.

The V and J genes are TRBV3-1 and TRBJ2-7; TRBD2 matches at 10 bases. J lost 7 bases, V lost 6 bases, and 9 bases had no gene match. Germline loops: CDR1 LGHDT, CDR2 YNNKEL (reference sequence). CDR3 length: 14 amino acids. CDR3 bases: TGTGCCAGCAGTTACAGCGGGGGGGCAGGAGAGCAGTACTTC. Protein product: CASSYSGGAGEQYF.